Sequencing of this T cell receptor (beta chain) was carried out in a study of blood T cells in healthy people across ages. Study observations and caveats: Any changes in expanded clonotypes were possibly confounded, as donor CMV status remained unknown.

Regarding this clonotype: The antigen is unknown.

Trimming took 4 bases from V and 5 from J; bases not matched to a gene: 6. The CDR3 extends over 15 amino acids. Looked up from germline, CDR1 is SGHTA and CDR2 is FQGNSA. It was with a sample-barcoded 5' primer and a J-beta primer mix that a second PCR of roughly 7 to 12 cycles was run. In TCRdb, the 5' RACE reads were re-called with MiXCR into one record per CDR3 protein. The data contain some 800,000 distinct CDR3 sequences, around 42% of them seen just once; the ten biggest clones take up approximately 20%. There were healthy Caucasian individuals from Russia, aged roughly 6 to 100, serving as donors.

The specimen was blood. The V gene is TRBV7-2, the J gene TRBJ2-5, with TRBD2 identical over 11 bases. The TCR originated in a man aged 60-69 years in good health. In nucleotides, the CDR3 is TGTGCCAGCAGCTCCCTTAGCGGGGGGGCTGAGACCCAGTACTTC. It encodes CASSSLSGGAETQYF.